The rows below give T cell receptor beta chains drawn from one sample of a study of T-cell reconstitution after alpha-beta-depleted transplantation in children. One entry per CDR3 protein, called by TCRdb with MiXCR from the PCR reads. Here the sample spans some 140,000 distinct CDR3 sequences, about 9.9% being singletons. This material consisted of PBMCs, mostly from graft donor cells, taken 180 days after TCRalphabeta/CD19-depleted stem cell transplant. The origin of the receptors is a girl under two years old who had a stem cell transplant for combined immunodeficiency, so the T cells may come from the graft donor. Both conserved end residues are part of each CDR3. D genes are given only for firm matches. Size is omitted from some rows. Given values are once, few, many or a class for expanded clones.

size	D	V	J	CDR3	DNA
-	TRBD2	TRBV10-3	TRBJ2-1	CAIRLAAYNEQFF	TGTGCCATCAGACTAGCGGCGTACAATGAGCAGTTCTTC
-	TRBD1	TRBV6-1	TRBJ1-5	CASSERDRYQPQHF	TGTGCCAGCAGTGAACGGGACAGGTATCAGCCCCAGCATTTT
many	-	TRBV12-3/TRBV12-4	TRBJ2-3	CASSLLKGTDTQYF	TGTGCCAGCAGTTTACTAAAGGGGACAGATACGCAGTATTTT
few	-	TRBV19	TRBJ2-1	CASSIMPGNEQFF	TGTGCCAGTAGTATAATGCCAGGGAATGAGCAGTTCTTC
-	-	TRBV29-1	TRBJ2-6	CSVVVTPGSGANVLTF	TGCAGCGTTGTCGTAACACCCGGATCTGGGGCCAACGTCCTGACTTTC
few	TRBD2	TRBV10-3	TRBJ2-7	CAISGTSGEREQYF	TGTGCCATCAGTGGGACTAGCGGGGAGCGGGAGCAGTACTTC
-	-	TRBV20-1	TRBJ2-7	CSATPPFYEQYF	TGCAGTGCTACACCACCATTTTACGAGCAGTACTTC
many	-	TRBV20-1	TRBJ1-2	CSAGLRGGGYGYTF	TGCAGTGCTGGTCTTCGCGGGGGAGGCTATGGCTACACCTTC
-	TRBD2	TRBV6-2/TRBV6-3	TRBJ2-5	CASSYTPGLAGVEGTQYF	TGTGCCAGCAGTTACACTCCGGGACTAGCGGGAGTGGAGGGGACCCAGTACTTC
-	-	TRBV7-2	TRBJ2-7	CASSPSGLRSSYEQYF	TGTGCCAGCAGCCCTTCGGGACTCCGGAGCTCCTACGAGCAGTACTTC
few	-	TRBV7-2	TRBJ2-1	CASSRWGSEQFF	TGTGCCAGCAGTCGATGGGGAAGTGAGCAGTTCTTC
-	TRBD2	TRBV19	TRBJ2-1	CASKGTSGGDYNEQFF	TGTGCCAGTAAGGGGACTAGCGGGGGAGACTACAATGAGCAGTTCTTC
many	-	TRBV4-3	TRBJ1-1	CASSTGGRGTEAFF	TGCGCCAGCAGCACGGGAGGGAGGGGCACTGAAGCTTTCTTT
many	-	TRBV29-1	TRBJ2-5	CSVERVGVRQETQYF	TGCAGCGTTGAAAGAGTCGGGGTCCGTCAAGAGACCCAGTACTTC
many	-	TRBV6-1	TRBJ1-1	CASSELWGTEAFF	TGTGCCAGCAGTGAACTCTGGGGCACTGAAGCTTTCTTT
-	TRBD2	TRBV5-4	TRBJ2-1	CASSKGTSHNEQFF	TGTGCCAGCAGCAAAGGGACTAGTCACAATGAGCAGTTCTTC
-	-	TRBV12-3/TRBV12-4	TRBJ2-1	CASTAGDEQFF	TGTGCCAGCACCGCCGGGGATGAGCAGTTCTTC
-	TRBD1	TRBV28	TRBJ2-4	CASSLQQGAKGIQYF	TGTGCCAGCAGTTTACAACAGGGGGCTAAGGGCATTCAGTACTTC